This T cell receptor (beta chain) was identified in a study of blood T cell repertoires in COVID-19 (dated by TCRdb to the early 2020s). Describing the broader study: Samples covering the acute and convalescent phases of COVID-19 were provided by collaborators in the United States, Italy and Spain. The dataset comprised deeply sampled blood TCRbeta repertoires from subjects exposed to, actively infected with, or recovered from COVID-19. The repertoires were released in a freely available public database meant as a resource for research on the immune response to SARS-CoV-2. Sample metadata almost always included a de-identified subject ID, COVID-19 status, age in years and sex. Samples were obtained from the ongoing ImmuneRACE study (first 160 participants) and from some 1,300 subjects provided by 6 global collaborators. The material from the prospective study consisted of cDNA or gDNA derived from T cells, B-cell-depleted T cells, or PBMCs. Where HLA class I and class II types were available, the types were taken from metadata supplied by the sample provider, not from assay-based typing. The paper as a whole reports these results and caveats: The quantity of clinical and demographic metadata differed by source and by participant and was supplied without curation.

Details on this clone: Its specific antigen is unknown. Base quality data are lacking; no much larger clone is found one base away.

Trimming costs V 1 base and J 5 bases, and their ends lie 11 bases apart. The CDR3 spans 14 residues, from the cysteine through the phenylalanine. The CDR3 DNA has 42 bases and is translated from base 1. CDR1 and CDR2 are read off the germline V gene (reference sequence) as SEHNR and FQNEAQ. Participants in the prospective study were aged roughly 18 to 95 years, lived in over 20 United States geographic areas, and enrolled through a virtual design. Cohort assignment in the prospective study relied on participant-reported clinical history from a screening survey and a study questionnaire. ImmuneRACE Cohort 3 recovered participants were defined by two consecutive negative NP/OP PCR tests, healthcare professional clearance, or symptom resolution. In the prospective study, whole blood, serum and a nasopharyngeal or oropharyngeal swab were collected from each participant by mobile phlebotomists. Participants in the prospective study had the option to provide additional blood draws and questionnaires over a roughly 2-month period. Prospective study blood samples were shipped either frozen or at room temperature before DNA extraction.

TCRbeta CDR3 regions were amplified from genomic DNA using the immunoSEQ Assay, a bias-controlled multiplex PCR. The paper's processing steps were these. Within the assay, amplification of reference gene primers was used to estimate how many nucleated cells each sample contained. To quantify the absolute abundance of each unique TCRbeta CDR3 rearrangement, sequence reads were collapsed and filtered. For each sample, productive Simpson clonality was calculated by taking the square root of Simpson's diversity index across productive rearrangements. The immuneACCESS repertoire file appears here via TCRdb, limited to in-frame rearrangements. These files lack a portion of the clones; in checked studies, under half of the deficit traces to unresolved V genes, and the cause of the others is not known. The V and J calls and clone size come from that table; D and trimming were worked out from the DNA. The sample table records about 330,000 clones; 88% of these occur just once. The ten largest account for more than 5% of the sample.

Source material: PBMCs or T cells enriched from blood (not recorded which). In this chain, TRBV7-9 is recombined with TRBJ1-2; TRBD1 is perhaps the D gene, given 6 matching bases. This clonotype originated in a young man who had recovered from COVID-19. In nucleotide form, the sequence is TGTGCCAGCAGCTTAGAGGGGGGGATTTATGGCTACACCTTC. It specifies CASSLEGGIYGYTF.